This TCR beta chain derives from a study of T cells in Graves' hyperthyroidism and ophthalmopathy. Regions amplified from RNA transcripts were the TCR beta CDR3 regions. A set of HTBI primers served as the primers for a first-round RT-PCR of the TCR CDR3. TCRdb re-derived calls from the multiplex PCR reads in MiXCR, one entry per CDR3 protein. Of approximately 400,000 distinct CDR3 sequences in the sample, roughly 13% were seen once. There are many counts of this clonotype. Its antigen is undetermined. CDR3 length: 13 amino acids. Trimming shortened V by 6 bases and J by 3 bases, and 12 bases separated the two germline ends. Germline V gene lookup returns CDR1 MNHNS and CDR2 SASEGT. Study outcomes and limitations: Blood also showed most of the thyroid clonotypes that were expanded above 0.001.

Sequencing used blood. The V and J genes are TRBV6-1 and TRBJ2-7, with D perhaps TRBD1 (6 bases). The TCR sequence derives from a man aged 50 or older with Graves' ophthalmopathy. CDR3 DNA: TGTGCCAGCAGAGACAGGCCAGACTACGAGCAGTACTTC. Translated: CASRDRPDYEQYF.